This entry describes one T cell receptor (beta chain). Its matching antigen is unknown. These data come from a study of Graves' ophthalmopathy and Graves' hyperthyroidism. Amplified material comprised TCR beta CDR3 regions derived from RNA transcripts. HTBI primers were employed in first-round RT-PCR, then a second-round multiplex PCR followed. Each CDR3 protein is one row after TCRdb ran MiXCR on the multiplex PCR reads. Here the sample spans 650,000 to 900,000 distinct CDR3 sequences, about 44% being singletons. Regarding the study as a whole: Between ophthalmopathy and stable hyperthyroidism, a 13-signature model drew a separation with nearly 90% sensitivity and around 80% specificity.

Germline V lookup: CDR1 SGHAT, CDR2 FQNNGV. The CDR3 runs 18 residues. Between the trimmed V and J ends, which lost 5 bases and 3 bases, there was a span of 20 bases. Sequencing was carried out using peripheral blood. This chain uses TRBV11-2 with TRBJ2-6, with a tentative D call TRBD1 (5 bases). The origin of this receptor is an adult man with Graves' ophthalmopathy. The chain's CDR3 is CASSQLPPQGSGANVLTF. The CDR3 DNA follows: TGTGCCAGCAGCCAACTTCCCCCCCAGGGTAGTGGGGCCAACGTCCTGACTTTC.